The present TCR beta chain was sequenced within a study of OX40 agonist ivuxolimab in advanced cancers. Trimming took 5 bases from V and 5 from J; bases not matched to a gene: 4. Germline values: CDR1 SGHVS, CDR2 FNYEAQ. The CDR3 runs 14 residues. Here immunoSEQ multiplex PCR was the method, and the copy in TCRdb shows in-frame clones only, minus some. The sample holds around 92,000 clones; 90% to 95% are singletons and the top ten take about 0.27%. The V call is TRBV7-6, the J call TRBJ1-5; 9 positions agree with TRBD1. This TCR derives from an adult with an advanced solid tumor such as melanoma, head and neck, liver or kidney cancer. Sequencing was performed on CD4+ or CD8+ T cells sorted from blood, taken in a trial of the OX40 agonist ivuxolimab. This CDR3 is CASSPGQGYQPQHF. The CDR3 DNA is TGTGCCAGCAGCCCAGGACAGGGGTATCAGCCCCAGCATTTT.